Shown below are 4 T cell receptor beta chains from a single sample sequenced in a study of early T cells in non-severe SARS-CoV-2 infection. One entry per CDR3 protein, called by TCRdb with MiXCR from the 5' RACE reads. The data contain around 27,000 distinct CDR3 sequences, about 5.7% of them seen just once; the ten biggest clones take up about 25%. The specimen was whole blood. These receptors were obtained from an adult who was a healthcare worker with PCR-confirmed SARS-CoV-2 infection or an uninfected control (not recorded which).

This clonotype was recorded at least ten times. V usage is TRBV19 and J usage is TRBJ2-6; D is perhaps TRBD2 (5 bases). The germline V gene encodes CDR1 LNHDA and CDR2 SQIVND (reference sequence). The CDR3 covers 14 residues. V lost 5 bases, J lost 1 base, and 6 bases lay in between. The CDR3 DNA sequence: TGTGCCAGTAGTCCGGGGTCTGGGGCCAACGTCCTGACTTTC. The encoded protein is CASSPGSGANVLTF.

This clonotype was seen a handful of times. V and J are TRBV7-2 and TRBJ2-5, with a tentative D call TRBD2 (5 bases). Trimming took off 8 bases at V and 3 bases at J, with 13 bases between the two ends. CDR1 and CDR2 from the germline V gene are SGHTA and FQGNSA. The CDR3 has 13 amino acids. CDR3 in amino acids: CASAFSREETQYF. The CDR3 DNA reads TGTGCCAGCGCCTTCTCGAGGGAAGAGACCCAGTACTTC.

A word on this clonotype: Possible read error: a much larger clone is one base away. The gene calls are TRBV20-1 and TRBJ2-2; D may be TRBD2 (5 bases). The CDR3 has 14 amino acids. Germline loops: CDR1 DFQATT, CDR2 SNEGSKA (reference sequence). CDR3 amino acids: CSARDRGSTGELLF. The CDR3 DNA reads as TGCAGTGCTAGAGATCGGGGAAGCACCGGGGAGCTGCTTTTT.

This clonotype was counted at least ten times. The chain recombines TRBV20-1 with TRBJ2-5, with 7 bases aligning to TRBD2. This CDR3 is 14 amino acids long. Germline lookup yields CDR1 DFQATT and CDR2 SNEGSKA (reference sequence). V was clipped by 6 bases and J by 0 bases; unmatched bases: 7. The CDR3 loop reads CSARASGYQETQYF. CDR3 coding DNA: TGCAGTGCCCGAGCTAGCGGATACCAAGAGACCCAGTACTTC.